A selection of T cell receptor beta chains follows, all from one sample in a study of cytomegalovirus exposure and HLA in healthy donors. Data came from immunoSEQ multiplex PCR; TCRdb stores just in-frame clones and leaves some out. The sample has some 190,000 clones; over 80% are singletons. The sample taken for sequencing was PBMCs. These receptors all come from a girl between 5 and 17 years old in good health and CMV-seropositive. Both conserved end residues are trimmed from each CDR3. Clone size is not always given. Where it is, it says once, few, many or a class for expanded clones.

J: TRBJ2-7
V: TRBV6-5
size: -
CDR3: ASTRGQGSYEQY

J: TRBJ2-5
V: TRBV19
size: -
CDR3: ASNSGTGKQETQY

J: TRBJ1-6
V: TRBV6-1
size: -
CDR3: ASGHRGASPLH

J: TRBJ2-7
V: TRBV30
size: once
CDR3: AWGTASYEQY

J: TRBJ1-1
V: TRBV27
size: -
CDR3: ASSSGGVGGVANTEAF

J: TRBJ2-1
V: TRBV25-1
size: -
CDR3: ASTPPRYNEQF

J: TRBJ2-3
V: TRBV7-3
size: once
CDR3: ASSLGSSMNTQY

J: TRBJ2-3
V: TRBV13
size: -
CDR3: ASSAGGRSTDTQY

J: TRBJ1-1
V: TRBV4-1
size: -
CDR3: ASSHSRLQGYHTEAF

J: TRBJ1-5
V: TRBV6-4
size: few
CDR3: ASSTIPGQTNQPQH

J: TRBJ2-1
V: TRBV25-1
size: few
CDR3: ASKAGADNEQF

J: TRBJ2-7
V: TRBV5-4
size: -
CDR3: ASRFHHPTSGISYEQY

J: TRBJ1-5
V: TRBV5-6
size: -
CDR3: ASSLGRGVSQPQH

J: TRBJ2-7
V: TRBV19
size: -
CDR3: ASSISPDTSYEQY

J: TRBJ2-7
V: TRBV18
size: few
CDR3: ASSTGQGGPYEQY

J: TRBJ1-2
V: TRBV29-1
size: -
CDR3: SVEDRGRSNYGYT

J: TRBJ2-7
V: TRBV10-2
size: -
CDR3: ASSEPREGYEQY

J: TRBJ2-3
V: TRBV5-6
size: -
CDR3: ASNQPGLAADTQY

J: TRBJ1-4
V: TRBV4-1
size: -
CDR3: ASSPREKGARGEKLF

J: TRBJ2-1
V: TRBV5-1
size: -
CDR3: ASSLLQGGNEQF

J: TRBJ1-2
V: TRBV30
size: -
CDR3: AWSLQGYGYT

J: TRBJ2-1
V: TRBV27
size: -
CDR3: ASSLGLATFNEQF

J: TRBJ2-1
V: TRBV4-2
size: -
CDR3: ASSQDGAGGRNEQF

J: TRBJ1-2
V: TRBV4-3
size: -
CDR3: ASTAGTGLYGYT

J: TRBJ2-2
V: TRBV29-1
size: -
CDR3: SVATSGENTGELF

J: TRBJ2-7
V: TRBV6-5
size: -
CDR3: ASSYFKGPTYEQY

J: TRBJ2-6
V: TRBV5-1
size: -
CDR3: ASSLAERPLDSGANVLT

J: TRBJ1-1
V: TRBV14
size: -
CDR3: ASSPQFWNTEAF

J: TRBJ2-5
V: TRBV5-4
size: -
CDR3: ASSLILETQY

J: TRBJ1-5
V: TRBV6-1
size: -
CDR3: ASSPAGGGRQPQH

J: TRBJ2-1
V: TRBV5-4
size: -
CDR3: ASSFDRGTSGPRWF

J: TRBJ2-7
V: TRBV19
size: once
CDR3: ASTPGQGTYEQY

J: TRBJ2-3
V: TRBV25-1
size: -
CDR3: ASRGRLAGEWYTDTQY

J: TRBJ1-5
V: TRBV7-2
size: -
CDR3: ASSSPTGGRNQPQH

J: TRBJ2-7
V: TRBV7-2
size: -
CDR3: ASSSGLPDYEQY

J: TRBJ1-4
V: TRBV10-2
size: -
CDR3: ASMPGHTNEKLF

J: TRBJ1-5
V: TRBV12-5
size: -
CDR3: ASGLAGGQGNQPQH